This entry features one T cell receptor (beta chain) sequence. These data belong to a study of control samples from healthy donors and cancer patients. Per the germline V gene, CDR1 is SGHRS and CDR2 is YFSETQ. The CDR3 extends over 19 amino acids. The ends lost 5 bases at V and 1 base at J; junction bases unmatched: 11. Profiling relied on immunoSEQ multiplex PCR, and the TCRdb table lists in-frame clones only, not all of them. The sample contains around 150,000 clones, around 90% of which appear only once. This clonotype was obtained from a young man in good health. Sequencing used blood. The chain combines TRBV5-1 with TRBJ2-5; 16 bases fit TRBD2. In nucleotides, the CDR3 is TGCGCCAGCAGGGTAGGGACTAGCGGGGGGGCGCACTCCCAAGAGACCCAGTACTTC. It codes for CASRVGTSGGAHSQETQYF.